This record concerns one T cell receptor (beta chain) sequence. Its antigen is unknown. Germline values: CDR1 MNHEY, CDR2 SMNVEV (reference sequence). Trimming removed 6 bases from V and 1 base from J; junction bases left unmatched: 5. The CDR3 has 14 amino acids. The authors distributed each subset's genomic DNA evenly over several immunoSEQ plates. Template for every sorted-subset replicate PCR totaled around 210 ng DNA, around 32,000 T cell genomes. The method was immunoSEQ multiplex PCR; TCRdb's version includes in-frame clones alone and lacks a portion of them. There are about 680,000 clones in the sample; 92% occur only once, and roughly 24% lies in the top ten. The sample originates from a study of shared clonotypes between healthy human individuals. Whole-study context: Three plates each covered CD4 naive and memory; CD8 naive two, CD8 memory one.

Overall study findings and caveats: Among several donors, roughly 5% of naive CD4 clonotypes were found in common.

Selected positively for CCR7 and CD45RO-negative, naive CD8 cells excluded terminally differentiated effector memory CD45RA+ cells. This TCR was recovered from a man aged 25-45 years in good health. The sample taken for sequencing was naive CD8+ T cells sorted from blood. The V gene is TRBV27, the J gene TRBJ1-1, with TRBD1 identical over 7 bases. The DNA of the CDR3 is TGTGCCAGCAGCTCCCGGACAGGGAACACTGAAGCTTTCTTT. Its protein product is CASSSRTGNTEAFF.